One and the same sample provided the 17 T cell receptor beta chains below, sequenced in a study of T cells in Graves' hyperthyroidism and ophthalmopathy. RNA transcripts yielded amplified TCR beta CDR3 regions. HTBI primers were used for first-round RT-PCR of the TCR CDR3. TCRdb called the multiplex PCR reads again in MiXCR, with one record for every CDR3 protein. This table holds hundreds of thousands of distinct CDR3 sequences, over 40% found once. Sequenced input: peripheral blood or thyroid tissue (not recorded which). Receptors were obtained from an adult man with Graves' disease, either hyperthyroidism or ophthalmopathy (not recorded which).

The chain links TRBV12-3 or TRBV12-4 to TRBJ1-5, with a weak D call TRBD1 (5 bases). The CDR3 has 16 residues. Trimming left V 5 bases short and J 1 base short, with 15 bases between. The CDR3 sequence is CASSPISRQSNQPQHF. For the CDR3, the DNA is TGTGCCAGCAGTCCCATCTCCCGACAGAGCAATCAGCCCCAGCATTTT.

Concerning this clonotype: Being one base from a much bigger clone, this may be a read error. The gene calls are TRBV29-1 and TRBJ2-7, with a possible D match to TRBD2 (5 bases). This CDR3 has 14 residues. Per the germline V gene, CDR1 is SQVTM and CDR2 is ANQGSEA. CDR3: CSVGGLDISYGQYF. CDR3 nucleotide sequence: TGCAGCGTTGGAGGGCTCGATATATCCTACGGGCAGTACTTC.

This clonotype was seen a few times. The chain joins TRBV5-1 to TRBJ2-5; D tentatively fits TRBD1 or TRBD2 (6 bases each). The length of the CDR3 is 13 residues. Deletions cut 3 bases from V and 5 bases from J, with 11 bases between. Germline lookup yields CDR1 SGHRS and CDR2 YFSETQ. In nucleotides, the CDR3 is TGCGCCAGCAGCTCCGGGGGCGGGGAGACCCAGTACTTC. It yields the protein CASSSGGGETQYF.

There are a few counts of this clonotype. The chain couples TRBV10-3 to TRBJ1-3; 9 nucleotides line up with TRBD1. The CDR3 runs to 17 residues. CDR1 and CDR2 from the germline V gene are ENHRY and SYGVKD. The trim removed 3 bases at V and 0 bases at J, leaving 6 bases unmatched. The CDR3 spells CAISDPGQGFSGNTIYF. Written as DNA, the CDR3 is TGTGCCATCAGTGATCCGGGACAGGGTTTCTCTGGAAACACCATATATTTT.

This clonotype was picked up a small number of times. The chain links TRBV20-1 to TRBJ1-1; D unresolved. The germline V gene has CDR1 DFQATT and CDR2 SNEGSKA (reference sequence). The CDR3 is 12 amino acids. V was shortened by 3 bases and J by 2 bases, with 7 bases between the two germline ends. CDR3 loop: CSARTLNTEAFF. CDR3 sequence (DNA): TGCAGTGCTAGGACGCTTAACACTGAAGCTTTCTTT.

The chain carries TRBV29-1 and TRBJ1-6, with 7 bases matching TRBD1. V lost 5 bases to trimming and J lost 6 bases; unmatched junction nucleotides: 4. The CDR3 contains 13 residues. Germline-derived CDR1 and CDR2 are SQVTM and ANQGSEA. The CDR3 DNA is TGCAGCGTTTCGACAGGGACTAATTCACCCCTCCACTTT. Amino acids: CSVSTGTNSPLHF.

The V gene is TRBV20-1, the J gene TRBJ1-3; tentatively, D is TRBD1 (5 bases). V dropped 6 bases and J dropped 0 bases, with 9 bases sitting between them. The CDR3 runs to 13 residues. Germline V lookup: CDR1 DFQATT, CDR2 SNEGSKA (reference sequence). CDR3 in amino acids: CSATGLSGNTIYF. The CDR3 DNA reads TGCAGTGCCACAGGACTCTCTGGAAACACCATATATTTT.

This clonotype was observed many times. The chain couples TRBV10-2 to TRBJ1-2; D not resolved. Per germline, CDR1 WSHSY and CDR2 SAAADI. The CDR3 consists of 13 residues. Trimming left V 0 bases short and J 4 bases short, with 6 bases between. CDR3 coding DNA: TGCGCCAGCAGTGAGTCGTCCGTCTATGGCTACACCTTC. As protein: CASSESSVYGYTF.

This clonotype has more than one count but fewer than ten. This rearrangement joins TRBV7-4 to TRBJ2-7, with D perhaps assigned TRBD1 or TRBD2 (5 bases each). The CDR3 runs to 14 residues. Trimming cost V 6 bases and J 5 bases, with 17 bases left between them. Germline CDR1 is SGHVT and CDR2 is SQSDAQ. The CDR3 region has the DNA TGTGCCAGCAGTTTAACGCCCTGGGGGAACGAGCAGTACTTC. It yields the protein CASSLTPWGNEQYF.

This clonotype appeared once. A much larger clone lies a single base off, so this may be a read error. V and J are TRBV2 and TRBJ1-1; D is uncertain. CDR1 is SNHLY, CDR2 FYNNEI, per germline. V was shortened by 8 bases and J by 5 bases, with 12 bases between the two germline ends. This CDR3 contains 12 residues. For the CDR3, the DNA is TGTGCCAGCGGCGGCCTACGGACTGAAGCTTTCTTT. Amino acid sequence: CASGGLRTEAFF.

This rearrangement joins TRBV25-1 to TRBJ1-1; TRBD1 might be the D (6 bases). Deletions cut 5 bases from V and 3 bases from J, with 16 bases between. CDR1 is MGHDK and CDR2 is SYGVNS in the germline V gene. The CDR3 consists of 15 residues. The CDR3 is CASSTNREGDTEAFF. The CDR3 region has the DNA TGTGCCAGCAGTACCAACAGGGAAGGGGACACTGAAGCTTTCTTT.

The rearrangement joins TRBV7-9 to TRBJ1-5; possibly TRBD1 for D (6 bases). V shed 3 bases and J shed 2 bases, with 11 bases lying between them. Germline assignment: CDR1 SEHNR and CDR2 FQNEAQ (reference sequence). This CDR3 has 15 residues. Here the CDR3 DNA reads TGTGCCAGCAGCTTTACAGGGTCGGGCAATCAGCCCCAGCATTTT. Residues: CASSFTGSGNQPQHF.

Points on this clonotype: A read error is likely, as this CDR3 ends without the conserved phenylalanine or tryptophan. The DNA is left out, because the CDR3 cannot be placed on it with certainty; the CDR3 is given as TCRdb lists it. This CDR3 is CASSGTAPQV. The genes are TRBV25-1 and TRBJ1-4; the table names TRBD1, a call not compared with the DNA. CDR1 and CDR2 from the germline V gene are MGHDK and SYGVNS. Termini included, the CDR3 measures 10 amino acids.

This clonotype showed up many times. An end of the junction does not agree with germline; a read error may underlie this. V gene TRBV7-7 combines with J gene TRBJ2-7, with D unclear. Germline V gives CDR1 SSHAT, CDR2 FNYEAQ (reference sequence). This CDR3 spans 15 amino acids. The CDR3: CASSPMTRFSYEQYF. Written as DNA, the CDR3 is TGTGCTAGCAGCCCGATGACCCGTTTCTCCTACGAGCAGTACTTC.

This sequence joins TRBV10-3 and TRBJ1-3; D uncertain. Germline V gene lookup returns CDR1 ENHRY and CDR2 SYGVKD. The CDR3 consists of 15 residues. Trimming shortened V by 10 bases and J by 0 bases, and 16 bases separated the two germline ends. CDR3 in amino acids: CATRSPLGSGNTIYF. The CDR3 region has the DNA TGTGCCACGCGCAGTCCCCTCGGCTCTGGAAACACCATATATTTT.

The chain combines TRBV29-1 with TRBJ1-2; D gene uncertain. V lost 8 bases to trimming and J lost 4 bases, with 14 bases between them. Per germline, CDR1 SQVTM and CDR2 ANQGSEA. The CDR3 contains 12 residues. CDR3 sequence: CSLEAAGYGYTF. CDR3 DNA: TGCAGCTTGGAGGCGGCAGGCTATGGCTACACCTTC.

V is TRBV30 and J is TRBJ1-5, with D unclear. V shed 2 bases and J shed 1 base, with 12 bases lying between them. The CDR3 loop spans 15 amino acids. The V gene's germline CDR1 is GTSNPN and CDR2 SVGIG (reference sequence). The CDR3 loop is CAWSPRRGSNQPQHF. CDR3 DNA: TGTGCCTGGAGTCCTCGACGGGGAAGCAATCAGCCCCAGCATTTT.